This entry lists 10 T cell receptor beta chains sequenced from one sample in a study of T cell clones after liver transplantation. The assay was immunoSEQ multiplex PCR, and TCRdb's table has in-frame clones only and misses some. The sample consists of roughly 60,000 clones, about 73% of them appearing once. The sample consisted of CD4+ T cells from blood, taken at the approximately 16-month timepoint. The receptor source for this set is a human patient who received a liver transplant. Some T cells may have originated in the graft donor.

The V and J genes are TRBV6-1 and TRBJ2-1, with 9 bases that match TRBD2. Trimming took 7 bases from V and 10 from J; bases not matched to a gene: 8. The CDR3 is 13 amino acids. Germline lookup yields CDR1 MNHNS and CDR2 SASEGT. This chain's CDR3 is CASKDSGGSEQFF. CDR3 bases: TGTGCCAGCAAAGATAGCGGGGGCAGCGAGCAGTTCTTC.

CDR3 protein: CASSPAETQYF. CDR3 sequence (DNA): TGTGCCAGCTCACCAGCAGAGACCCAGTACTTC. The rearrangement joins TRBV18 to TRBJ2-5; no firm D call. The germline gives CDR1 KGHSH, CDR2 LQKENI. The CDR3 sequence is 11 residues long. Trimming removed 2 bases at V and 4 bases at J, with 2 bases between.

This chain joins TRBV20-1 and TRBJ1-1; no definite D call. With 4 bases removed from V and 0 bases from J, the gap between germline ends came to 3 bases. The CDR3 covers 11 residues. Looked up from germline, CDR1 is DFQATT and CDR2 is SNEGSKA (reference sequence). In nucleotides, the CDR3 is TGCAGTGCTACAATGAACACTGAAGCTTTCTTT. Protein product: CSATMNTEAFF.

The rearrangement uses TRBV19 and TRBJ2-1; D possibly corresponds to TRBD2 (6 bases). Trimming cost V 9 bases and J 0 bases, with 15 bases left between them. The CDR3 runs 15 residues. Germline values: CDR1 LNHDA, CDR2 SQIVND (reference sequence). CDR3 protein: CASSVGGSSYNEQFF. DNA of the CDR3: TGTGCCAGCTCTGTTGGGGGGAGCTCCTACAATGAGCAGTTCTTC.

The chain joins TRBV5-1 to TRBJ2-3; D is undetermined. The CDR3 sequence is 15 residues long. The V gene's germline CDR1 is SGHRS and CDR2 YFSETQ. Trimming stripped 1 base from V and 0 bases from J, with 9 bases between. CDR3: CASSLRFDSTDTQYF. The DNA of the CDR3 is TGCGCCAGCAGCTTGAGATTCGACAGCACAGATACGCAGTATTTT.

V and J are TRBV6-1 and TRBJ1-4, with D maybe TRBD1 (5 bases). From germline, CDR1 is MNHNS and CDR2 SASEGT. V was clipped by 4 bases and J by 7 bases, with 13 bases between them. The CDR3 loop spans 14 amino acids. The CDR3 reads CASSGGRVFEKLFF. The DNA of the CDR3 is TGTGCCAGCAGTGGCGGCAGGGTCTTTGAAAAACTGTTTTTT.

The gene calls are TRBV27 and TRBJ2-1; 11 bases agree with TRBD1. This CDR3 spans 15 amino acids. From germline, CDR1 is MNHEY and CDR2 SMNVEV (reference sequence). The junction had 5 bases not matched to a gene; V was cut back by 5 bases and J by 5 bases. The DNA for the CDR3 is TGTGCCAGCAGTCCCCGGGACAGGGGGGACAATGAGCAGTTCTTC. It specifies CASSPRDRGDNEQFF.

The V call is TRBV7-2, the J call TRBJ2-4, with TRBD1 matching 9 bases. J was trimmed by 6 bases and V by 4 bases; bases with no gene match: 4. Per the germline V gene, CDR1 is SGHTA and CDR2 is FQGNSA. The CDR3 totals 14 residues. The CDR3 DNA sequence: TGTGCCAGCAGCTCGACAGGGGGTGTAAACATTCAGTACTTC. It translates to CASSSTGGVNIQYF. Together with reference TRBV7-2 and TRBJ2-4, the CDR3 gives the full variable domain: GAGVSQSPSNKVTEKGKDVELRCDPISGHTALYWYRQSLGQGLEFLIYFQGNSAPDKSGLPSDRFSAERTGGSVSTLTIQRTQQEDSAVYLCASSSTGGVNIQYFGAGTRLSVL.

V is TRBV10-2 and J is TRBJ1-1, with 7 bases lining up with TRBD1. This CDR3 spans 13 amino acids. J lost 8 bases, V lost 3 bases, and 6 bases had no gene match. Germline V lookup: CDR1 WSHSY, CDR2 SAAADI. The CDR3 DNA sequence: TGCGCCAGCAGTGACAGGGGGATTGGGGAAGCTTTCTTT. It translates to CASSDRGIGEAFF.

The J gene is TRBJ1-2, the V gene TRBV28, with TRBD1 as a possible D gene (5 bases). There are 15 residues in the CDR3. From germline, CDR1 is MDHEN and CDR2 SYDVKM. Between the trimmed V and J ends, which lost 8 bases and 3 bases, there was a span of 19 bases. Written as DNA, the CDR3 is TGTGCCAGCGCCGCCGGGCAGGGAAATTACTATGGCTACACCTTC. Protein product: CASAAGQGNYYGYTF.